This T cell receptor beta chain was sequenced in a study of control samples from healthy donors and cancer patients. Trimming removed 2 bases at V and 2 bases at J, with 11 bases between. CDR1 is SGDLS, CDR2 YYNGEE, per germline. The length of the CDR3 is 14 residues. Method: immunoSEQ multiplex PCR; TCRdb's copy keeps in-frame clones and lacks some. The data hold around 170,000 clones, with roughly 89% observed a single time. The sequence came from a woman in her 50s in good health. The chain joins TRBV9 to TRBJ2-7; D is tentatively TRBD1 or TRBD2 (5 bases each). Material: blood. CDR3 protein: CASSVRDGPYEQYF. For the CDR3, the DNA is TGTGCCAGCAGCGTCCGGGACGGACCCTACGAGCAGTACTTC. The whole variable domain, filled in from reference TRBV9 and TRBJ2-7, reads DSGVTQTPKHLITATGQRVTLRCSPRSGDLSVYWYQQSLDQGLQFLIQYYNGEERAKGNILERFSAQQFPDLHSELNLSSLELGDSALYFCASSVRDGPYEQYFGPGTRLTVT.